This entry lists 10 T cell receptor beta chains sequenced from one sample in a study of shared clonotypes between healthy human individuals. The method was immunoSEQ multiplex PCR; TCRdb's version includes in-frame clones alone and lacks a portion of them. Seen here are about 2.1 million clones, around 93% observed once, and the top ten hold less than 2%. Selected positively for CCR7 and CD45RO-negative, naive CD8 cells excluded terminally differentiated effector memory CD45RA+ cells. Sequenced input: naive CD8+ T cells from PBMCs. The source is a man younger than 35 in good health. Some clones in this sample may be carry-over from other donors' samples.

This clone was seen just once. The chain employs TRBV27 and TRBJ2-2; TRBD1 aligns across 9 bases. Trimming cost V 4 bases and J 4 bases; bases outside gene matches: 7. In germline, CDR1 is MNHEY, CDR2 SMNVEV (reference sequence). The CDR3 extends over 16 amino acids. The CDR3 sequence is CASSSLDRGGTGELFF. The DNA for the CDR3 is TGTGCCAGCAGTTCACTAGACAGGGGGGGCACCGGGGAGCTGTTTTTT.

The rearrangement uses TRBV5-6 and TRBJ1-2; 8 bases fit TRBD1. Germline CDR1 SGHDT, CDR2 YYEEEE. The junction had 8 bases not matched to a gene; V was cut back by 2 bases and J by 5 bases. The CDR3 spans 15 residues. In DNA, the CDR3 is TGTGCCAGCAGCTTCCTAACAGGGGGAGGGTATGGCTACACCTTC. Translating it yields CASSFLTGGGYGYTF.

The genes are TRBV11-2 and TRBJ2-1; no clear D. Trimming shortened V by 5 bases and J by 7 bases, and 12 bases separated the two germline ends. Germline CDR1 reads SGHAT; CDR2 reads FQNNGV. This CDR3 spans 13 amino acids. CDR3 residues: CASSAELANEQFF. DNA of the CDR3: TGTGCCAGCAGCGCCGAACTTGCAAATGAGCAGTTCTTC.

This rearrangement joins TRBV29-1 to TRBJ2-2; D is possibly TRBD1 or TRBD2 (5 bases each). The CDR3 has 17 residues. Trimming shortened V by 7 bases and J by 4 bases, and 25 bases separated the two germline ends. Germline V gives CDR1 SQVTM, CDR2 ANQGSEA. The CDR3 is CSASGNLFGTSTGELFF. The CDR3 nucleotides are TGCAGCGCCTCCGGCAACCTATTCGGGACCAGCACCGGGGAGCTGTTTTTT.

To note about this clone: The sample has other DNA sequences that encode this CDR3 too. The V and J genes are TRBV6-1 and TRBJ1-1; D is unclear. The CDR3 contains 13 residues. The ends were cut back, 2 bases at V and 4 bases at J, with 8 bases in the middle. Germline V CDR1 and CDR2: MNHNS, SASEGT. The CDR3 DNA follows: TGTGCCAGCAGTGAACGGCGAGTCACTGAAGCTTTCTTT. Its translation is CASSERRVTEAFF.

This clone was seen a single time. Distinct nucleotide sequences in the sample also encode this CDR3. The chain combines TRBV2 with TRBJ2-3; no definite D call. V dropped 6 bases and J dropped 0 bases, with 1 base sitting between them. The CDR3 has 11 residues. In germline, CDR1 is SNHLY, CDR2 FYNNEI. The CDR3 protein is CASRSTDTQYF. CDR3 bases: TGTGCCAGCAGAAGCACAGATACGCAGTATTTT.

The gene calls are TRBV9 and TRBJ1-5; no definite D call. The CDR3 extends over 15 amino acids. Trimming cost V 4 bases and J 5 bases, with 16 bases left between them. Germline values: CDR1 SGDLS, CDR2 YYNGEE. CDR3 coding DNA: TGTGCCAGCAGCCCGAGTGGGAGGAGCCATCAGCCCCAGCATTTT. Protein sequence: CASSPSGRSHQPQHF.

The J gene is TRBJ2-1, the V gene TRBV15; no clear D. Germline V gene lookup returns CDR1 LNHNV and CDR2 YYDKDF (reference sequence). The CDR3 totals 14 residues. V gave up 1 base and J gave up 7 bases, with 11 bases separating them. The CDR3 region is CATSRGLGVNEQFF. The CDR3 coding sequence is TGTGCCACCAGCAGAGGTCTAGGAGTGAATGAGCAGTTCTTC.

V and J are TRBV10-2 and TRBJ2-1, with 12 bases identical to TRBD2. Germline V CDR1 and CDR2: WSHSY, SAAADI. The CDR3 extends over 15 amino acids. The V and J ends lost 10 bases and 8 bases, in that order; junction bases with no gene match: 12. CDR3 in DNA: TGCGCCACTAAGGACCTAGCGGGAGGGCCCTATGAGCAGTTCTTC. This gives the protein CATKDLAGGPYEQFF.

With respect to this clone: In the same sample, other DNA sequences code for this CDR3. This chain uses TRBV9 with TRBJ1-5; TRBD1 is a possible D gene (5 bases). Germline loops: CDR1 SGDLS, CDR2 YYNGEE. The CDR3 covers 15 residues. The V gene lost 0 bases and the J gene lost 0 bases, with 7 bases spanning the gap. This CDR3 reads CASSVGGDSNQPQHF. DNA for the CDR3: TGTGCCAGCAGCGTAGGAGGGGATAGCAATCAGCCCCAGCATTTT.